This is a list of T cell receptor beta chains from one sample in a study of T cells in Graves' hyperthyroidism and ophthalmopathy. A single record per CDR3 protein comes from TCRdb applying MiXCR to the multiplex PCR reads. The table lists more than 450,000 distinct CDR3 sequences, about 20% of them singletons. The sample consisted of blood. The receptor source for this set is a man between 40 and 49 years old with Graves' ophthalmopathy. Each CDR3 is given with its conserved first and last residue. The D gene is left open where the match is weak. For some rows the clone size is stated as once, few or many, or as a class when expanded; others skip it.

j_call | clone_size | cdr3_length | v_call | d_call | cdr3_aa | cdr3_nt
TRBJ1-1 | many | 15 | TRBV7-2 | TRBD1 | CASSFTGQANTEAFF | TGTGCCAGCAGCTTTACGGGACAGGCGAACACTGAAGCTTTCTTT
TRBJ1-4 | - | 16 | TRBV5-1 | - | CASSLGGTASHEKLFF | TGCGCCAGCAGCTTGGGGGGAACTGCCTCGCATGAAAAACTGTTTTTT
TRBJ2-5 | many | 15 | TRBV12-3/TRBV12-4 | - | CASSLWGSGKETQYF | TGTGCCAGCAGTTTGTGGGGGAGTGGTAAGGAGACCCAGTACTTC
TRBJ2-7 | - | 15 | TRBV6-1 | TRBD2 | CASRRWEGPSQEQYF | TGTGCCAGCCGGAGGTGGGAGGGCCCCTCACAGGAGCAGTACTTC
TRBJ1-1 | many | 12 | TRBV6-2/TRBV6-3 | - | CASSSPYARAFF | TGTGCCAGCAGTTCCCCCTACGCGAGAGCTTTCTTT
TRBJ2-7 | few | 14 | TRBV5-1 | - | CASSLWAGMNEQYF | TGCGCCAGCAGCTTGTGGGCGGGGATGAACGAGCAGTACTTC
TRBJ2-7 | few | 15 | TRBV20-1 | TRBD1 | CSARTYRDSSYEQYF | TGCAGTGCTAGAACTTACCGGGACAGCTCCTACGAGCAGTACTTC
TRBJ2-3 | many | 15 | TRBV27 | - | CASSPRGGGGDTQYF | TGTGCCAGCAGCCCTCGAGGCGGAGGTGGAGATACGCAGTATTTT
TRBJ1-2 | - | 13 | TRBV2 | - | CASSEMWTYGYTF | TGTGCCAGCAGTGAGATGTGGACCTATGGCTACACCTTC
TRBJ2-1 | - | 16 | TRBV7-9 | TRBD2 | CASSIWTSGKFNEQFF | TGTGCCAGCAGCATCTGGACTAGCGGGAAGTTCAATGAGCAGTTCTTC
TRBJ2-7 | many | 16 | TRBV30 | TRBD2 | CAWSSLGSGGAGEQYF | TGTGCCTGGAGTTCCCTGGGAAGCGGGGGGGCGGGTGAGCAGTACTTC
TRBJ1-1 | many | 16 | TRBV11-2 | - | CASSFPGRGVNTEAFF | TGTGCCAGCAGCTTCCCGGGGAGGGGGGTTAACACTGAAGCTTTCTTT
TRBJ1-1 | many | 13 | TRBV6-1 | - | CASSEIGRTEAFF | TGTGCCAGCAGTGAAATTGGGCGCACTGAAGCTTTCTTT
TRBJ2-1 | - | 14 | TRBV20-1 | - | CSAREQTSYNEQFF | TGCAGTGCTAGAGAACAGACCTCCTACAATGAGCAGTTCTTC
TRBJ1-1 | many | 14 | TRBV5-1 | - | CASSLYLMNTEAFF | TGCGCCAGCAGCTTGTACCTGATGAACACTGAAGCTTTCTTT
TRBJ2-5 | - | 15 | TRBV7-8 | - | CASSLWSGAQETQYF | TGTGCCAGCAGCTTATGGTCAGGGGCACAAGAGACCCAGTACTTC
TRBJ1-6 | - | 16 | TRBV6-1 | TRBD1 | CASSETGGMRNSPLHF | TGTGCCAGCAGTGAGACAGGGGGAATGAGAAATTCACCCCTCCACTTT
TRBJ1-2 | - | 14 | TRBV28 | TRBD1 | CASSFPDRTYGYTF | TGTGCCAGCAGTTTCCCGGACAGGACTTATGGCTACACCTTC
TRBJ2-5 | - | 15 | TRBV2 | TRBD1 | CASSGTGSYQETQYF | TGTGCCAGCAGCGGGACAGGGTCTTACCAAGAGACCCAGTACTTC
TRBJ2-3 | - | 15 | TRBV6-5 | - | CASSYSGKKWDTQYF | TGTGCCAGCAGTTACTCCGGAAAGAAGTGGGATACGCAGTATTTT
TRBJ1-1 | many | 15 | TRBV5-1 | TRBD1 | CASRYPGQGTTEAFF | TGCGCCAGCAGATACCCTGGACAGGGGACCACTGAAGCTTTCTTT
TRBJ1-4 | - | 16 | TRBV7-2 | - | CASSLEGGRTNEKLFF | TGTGCCAGCAGCTTAGAGGGGGGACGGACTAATGAAAAACTGTTTTTT
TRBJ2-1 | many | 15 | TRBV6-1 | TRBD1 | CASTPDRGLKYEQFF | TGTGCCAGCACCCCCGACAGGGGGCTAAAGTATGAGCAGTTCTTC
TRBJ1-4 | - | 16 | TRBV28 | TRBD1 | CASSSGTAGVREKLFF | TGTGCCAGCAGCTCCGGGACAGCCGGCGTCCGTGAAAAACTGTTTTTT
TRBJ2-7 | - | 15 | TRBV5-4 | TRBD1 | CASSRRDRVINEQYF | TGTGCCAGCAGCCGTCGGGACAGGGTAATCAACGAGCAGTACTTC
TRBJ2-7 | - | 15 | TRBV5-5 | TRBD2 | CASSLPRAGDREQYF | TGTGCCAGCAGCTTGCCGAGAGCGGGAGACCGCGAGCAGTACTTC
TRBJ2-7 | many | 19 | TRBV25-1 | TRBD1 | CASSERGTAELSGSYEQYF | TGTGCCAGCAGTGAAAGGGGGACAGCCGAACTCTCGGGGTCCTACGAGCAGTACTTC
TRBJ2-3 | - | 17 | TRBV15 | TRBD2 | CATSTRLAGASTDTQYF | TGTGCCACCAGCACCCGACTAGCGGGAGCTAGCACAGATACGCAGTATTTT
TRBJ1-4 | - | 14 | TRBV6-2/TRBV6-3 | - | CASSYRGAGEKLFF | TGTGCCAGCAGTTATCGGGGGGCAGGGGAAAAACTGTTTTTT
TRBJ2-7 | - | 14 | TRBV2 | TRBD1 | CASNGQGPTCEQYF | TGTGCCAGCAATGGACAGGGACCAACCTGCGAGCAGTACTTC
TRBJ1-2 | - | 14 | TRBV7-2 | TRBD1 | CASTLGQGDYGYTF | TGTGCCAGCACCCTAGGACAGGGGGACTATGGCTACACCTTC
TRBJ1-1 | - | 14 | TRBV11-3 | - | CASSFGGGNTEAFF | TGTGCCAGCAGCTTTGGGGGAGGGAACACTGAAGCTTTCTTT
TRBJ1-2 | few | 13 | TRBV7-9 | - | CASSLAGLGGYTF | TGTGCCAGCAGCTTAGCGGGCCTGGGGGGCTACACCTTC
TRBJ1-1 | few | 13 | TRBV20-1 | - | CSASDNRNTEAFF | TGCAGTGCGTCGGACAACCGGAACACTGAAGCTTTCTTT
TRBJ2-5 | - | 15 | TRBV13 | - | CASSLVGRSALTQYF | TGTGCCAGCAGCTTAGTAGGCAGATCAGCCTTGACCCAGTACTTC
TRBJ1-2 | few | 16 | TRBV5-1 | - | CASSLVTAAERYGYTF | TGCGCCAGCAGCTTGGTGACAGCCGCGGAGCGTTATGGCTACACCTTC
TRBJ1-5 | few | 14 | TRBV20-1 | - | CSAPGTNYRQPQHF | TGCAGTGCTCCCGGGACAAACTACCGTCAGCCCCAGCATTTT
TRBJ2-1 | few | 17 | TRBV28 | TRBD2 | CASGVPGLAGVLNEQFF | TGTGCCAGCGGAGTCCCGGGACTAGCGGGAGTTTTAAATGAGCAGTTCTTC
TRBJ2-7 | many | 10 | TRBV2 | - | CASVAYEQYF | TGTGCCAGCGTGGCCTACGAGCAGTACTTC
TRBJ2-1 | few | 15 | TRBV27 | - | CASSQGSPRLGEQFF | TGTGCCAGCAGTCAGGGCAGTCCTCGGTTGGGTGAGCAGTTCTTC
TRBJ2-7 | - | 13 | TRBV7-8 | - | CASSLRGRAVQYF | TGTGCCAGCAGCCTCAGGGGCCGGGCGGTGCAGTACTTC
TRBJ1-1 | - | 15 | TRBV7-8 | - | CASSYSTTGKTEAFF | TGTGCCAGCAGCTATAGTACGACAGGTAAAACTGAAGCTTTCTTT
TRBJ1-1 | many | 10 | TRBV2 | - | CASSGPEAFF | TGTGCCAGCAGCGGCCCTGAAGCTTTCTTT
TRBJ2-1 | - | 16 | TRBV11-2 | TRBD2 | CASSPPSGRAVNEQFF | TGTGCCAGCAGCCCACCTAGCGGGAGGGCTGTCAATGAGCAGTTCTTC
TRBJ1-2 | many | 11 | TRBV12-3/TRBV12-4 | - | CASKAGYGYTF | TGTGCCAGCAAGGCAGGGTACGGCTACACCTTC
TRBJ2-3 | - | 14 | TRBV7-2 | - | CASSLLRSSGTQYF | TGTGCCAGCAGCTTACTGAGGAGTTCGGGTACGCAGTATTTT